A selection of T cell receptor beta chains follows, all from one sample in a study of T cells after posttransplantation cyclophosphamide. The table came from immunoSEQ multiplex PCR; TCRdb's copy has only in-frame clones and leaves some out. Listed for the sample are 40,000 to 60,000 clones, none seen a single time. Sequences were obtained from PBMCs. These receptors were collected from a man aged 40-49 years in good health, CMV-negative, and a related stem cell transplant donor. The CDR3 runs from the conserved cysteine through the conserved F or W. The D gene is left open where the match is weak. The size entry gives once, few or many counts, or a class when the clone is expanded.

D gene	J gene	clone size	V gene	CDR3 protein	CDR3 DNA
TRBD2	TRBJ2-3	many	TRBV19	CASSTGAGPTDTQYF	TGTGCCAGTAGTACGGGAGCGGGACCCACCGATACGCAGTATTTT
.	TRBJ2-4	many	TRBV28	CASSLPGLAKNIQYF	TGTGCCAGCAGTTTGCCAGGACTAGCCAAAAACATTCAGTACTTC
TRBD2	TRBJ2-3	many	TRBV7-9	CASSYGLAGATQYF	TGTGCCAGCAGCTACGGACTAGCGGGAGCTACGCAGTATTTT
.	TRBJ2-3	many	TRBV5-6	CASSLNRYITDTQYF	TGTGCCAGCAGCTTGAACAGGTATATCACAGATACGCAGTATTTT
.	TRBJ2-7	few	TRBV6-6	CASSYNSYEQYF	TGTGCCAGCAGTTATAACAGCTACGAGCAGTACTTC
TRBD2	TRBJ2-3	many	TRBV6-1	CASKGGLAGDTQYF	TGTGCCTCAAAGGGGGGGCTAGCGGGAGATACGCAGTATTTT
.	TRBJ2-1	many	TRBV2	CASSDRQASSYNEQFF	TGTGCCAGCAGTGACCGGCAGGCGAGCTCCTACAATGAGCAGTTCTTC
.	TRBJ2-1	many	TRBV11-2	CASSFDEQFF	TGTGCCAGCAGCTTCGATGAGCAGTTCTTC
TRBD1	TRBJ2-1	many	TRBV19	CASSILDRVSHNEQFF	TGTGCCAGTAGTATATTAGACAGGGTATCCCACAATGAGCAGTTCTTC
TRBD2	TRBJ2-5	many	TRBV7-2	CASSQLAAEETQYF	TGTGCCAGCAGCCAACTAGCGGCTGAAGAGACCCAGTACTTC
.	TRBJ1-5	many	TRBV6-1	CASSEASYGNQPQHF	TGTGCCAGCAGTGAAGCCTCGTATGGCAATCAGCCCCAGCATTTT
.	TRBJ2-7	many	TRBV19	CASSQSPSTYEQYF	TGTGCCAGTAGTCAAAGCCCATCCACCTACGAGCAGTACTTC
.	TRBJ1-1	many	TRBV27	CASGWRAGSEAFF	TGTGCCAGCGGCTGGAGGGCGGGGTCTGAAGCTTTCTTT
TRBD2	TRBJ2-2	many	TRBV7-9	CASSSPPGGANTGELFF	TGTGCCAGCAGCTCTCCCCCGGGAGGGGCGAACACCGGGGAGCTGTTTTTT
.	TRBJ2-5	many	TRBV6-5	CASSYGAKETQYF	TGTGCCAGCAGTTACGGGGCGAAAGAGACCCAGTACTTC
.	TRBJ2-1	many	TRBV25-1	CASSLRYNEQFF	TGTGCCAGCAGTTTACGGTACAATGAGCAGTTCTTC
.	TRBJ2-5	many	TRBV7-8	CASSPSGTAAGTQYF	TGTGCCAGCAGCCCCTCCGGGACTGCCGCGGGGACCCAGTACTTC
TRBD2	TRBJ2-5	many	TRBV27	CASRVAGGRGETQYF	TGTGCCAGCAGGGTAGCGGGAGGGCGGGGCGAGACCCAGTACTTC
.	TRBJ2-1	many	TRBV9	CASSVAFTRLANEQFF	TGTGCCAGCAGCGTAGCGTTTACCCGGCTAGCTAATGAGCAGTTCTTC
TRBD1	TRBJ1-2	many	TRBV10-3	CASTGGAGYTF	TGTGCCTCCACAGGGGGCGCAGGCTACACCTTC
.	TRBJ2-7	many	TRBV2	CASSNPRGRSSYEQYF	TGTGCCAGCTCCAACCCTAGAGGGCGTAGCTCCTACGAGCAGTACTTC
TRBD1	TRBJ2-7	many	TRBV28	CASQDREQNEQYF	TGTGCCAGCCAAGACAGGGAGCAGAACGAGCAGTACTTC
TRBD2	TRBJ2-1	many	TRBV6-1	CASSDKGLAGDQYNEQFF	TGTGCCAGCAGTGATAAGGGACTAGCGGGAGATCAATACAATGAGCAGTTCTTC
.	TRBJ2-7	many	TRBV11-1	CASSLLGASYEQYF	TGTGCCAGCAGCTTATTAGGGGCCTCCTACGAGCAGTACTTC
.	TRBJ1-1	many	TRBV18	CASSPPQNTEAFF	TGTGCCAGCTCACCACCACAGAACACTGAAGCTTTCTTT
TRBD2	TRBJ2-7	many	TRBV19	CASSISPGLAGHSYEQYF	TGTGCCAGTAGTATTTCGCCGGGACTAGCGGGACACTCCTACGAGCAGTACTTC
TRBD2	TRBJ2-7	many	TRBV29-1	CSVGGTSGSSEQYF	TGCAGCGTTGGAGGGACTAGCGGGAGCTCCGAGCAGTACTTC
TRBD1	TRBJ2-7	many	TRBV19	CASRGQGGYEQYF	TGTGCCAGTAGAGGACAGGGAGGCTACGAGCAGTACTTC
TRBD2	TRBJ2-1	many	TRBV11-2	CASSPGLDYNEQFF	TGTGCCAGCAGCCCGGGACTAGATTACAATGAGCAGTTCTTC
.	TRBJ2-3	many	TRBV6-6	CASSYPSKTDTQYF	TGTGCCAGCAGTTACCCTAGCAAAACAGATACGCAGTATTTT
.	TRBJ2-5	many	TRBV5-6	CASNLRRAYQETQYF	TGTGCCAGCAACCTGAGGCGGGCCTACCAAGAGACCCAGTACTTC
.	TRBJ2-7	many	TRBV28	CASRRSRSLDYEQYF	TGTGCCTCCCGACGTAGCCGCTCTCTGGACTACGAGCAGTACTTC